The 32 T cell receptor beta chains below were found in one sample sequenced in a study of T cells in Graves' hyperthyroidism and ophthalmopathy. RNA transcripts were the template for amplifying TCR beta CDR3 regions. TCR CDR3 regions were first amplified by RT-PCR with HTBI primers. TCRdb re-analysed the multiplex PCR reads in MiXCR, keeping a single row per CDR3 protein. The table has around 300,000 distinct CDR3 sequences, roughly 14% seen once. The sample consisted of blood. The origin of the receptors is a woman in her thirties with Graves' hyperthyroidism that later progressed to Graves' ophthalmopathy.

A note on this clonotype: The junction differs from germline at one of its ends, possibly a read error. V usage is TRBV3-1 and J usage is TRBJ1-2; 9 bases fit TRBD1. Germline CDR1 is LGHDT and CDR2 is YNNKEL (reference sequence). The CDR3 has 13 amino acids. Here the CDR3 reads CASSHGTGNGCTF. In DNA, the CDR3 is TGTGCCAGCAGCCACGGGACAGGGAACGGCTGCACCTTC.

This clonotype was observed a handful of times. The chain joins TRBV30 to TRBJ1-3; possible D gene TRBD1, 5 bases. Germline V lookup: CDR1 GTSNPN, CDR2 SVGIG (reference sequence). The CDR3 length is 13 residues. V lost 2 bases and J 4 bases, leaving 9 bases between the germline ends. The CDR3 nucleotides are TGTGCCTGGAGTAGGGCAGGGGGAAACACCATATATTTT. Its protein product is CAWSRAGGNTIYF.

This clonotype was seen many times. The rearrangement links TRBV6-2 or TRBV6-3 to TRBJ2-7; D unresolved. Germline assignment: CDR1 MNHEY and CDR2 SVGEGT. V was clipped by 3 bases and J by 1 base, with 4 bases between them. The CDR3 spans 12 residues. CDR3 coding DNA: TGTGCCAGCAGTTATACGTCCTACGAGCAGTACTTC. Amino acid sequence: CASSYTSYEQYF.

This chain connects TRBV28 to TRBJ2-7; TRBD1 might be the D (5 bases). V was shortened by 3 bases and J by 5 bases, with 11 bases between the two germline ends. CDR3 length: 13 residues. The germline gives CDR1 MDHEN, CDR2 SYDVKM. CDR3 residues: CASSFGHEDEQYF. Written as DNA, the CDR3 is TGTGCCAGCAGTTTCGGACACGAGGACGAGCAGTACTTC.

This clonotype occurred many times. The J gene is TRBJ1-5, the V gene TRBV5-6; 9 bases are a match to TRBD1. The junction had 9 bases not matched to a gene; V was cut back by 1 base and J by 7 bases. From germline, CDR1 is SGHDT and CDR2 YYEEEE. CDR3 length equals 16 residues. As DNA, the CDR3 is TGTGCCAGCAGCTTGTCCGGGACAGGGCGTCAACAGCCCCAGCATTTT. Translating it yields CASSLSGTGRQQPQHF.

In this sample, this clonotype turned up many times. The CDR3 reads CASSVSGSSYNEQFF. The DNA of the CDR3 is TGTGCCAGCAGCGTTAGCGGGAGCTCTTACAATGAGCAGTTCTTC. The J gene is TRBJ2-1, the V gene TRBV9, with TRBD2 matching over 9 bases. Germline assignment: CDR1 SGDLS and CDR2 YYNGEE. The CDR3 runs 15 residues. The junction had 4 bases not matched to a gene; V was cut back by 2 bases and J by 4 bases. The full variable domain, with the rest looked up from reference TRBV9 and TRBJ2-1, is DSGVTQTPKHLITATGQRVTLRCSPRSGDLSVYWYQQSLDQGLQFLIQYYNGEERAKGNILERFSAQQFPDLHSELNLSSLELGDSALYFCASSVSGSSYNEQFFGPGTRLTVL.

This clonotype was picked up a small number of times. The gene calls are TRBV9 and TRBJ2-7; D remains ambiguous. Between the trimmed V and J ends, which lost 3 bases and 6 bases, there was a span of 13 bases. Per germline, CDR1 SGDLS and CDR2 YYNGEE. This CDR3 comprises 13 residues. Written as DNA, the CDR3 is TGTGCCAGCAGCGGTGATCGCCCGGGCGAGCAGTACTTC. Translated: CASSGDRPGEQYF.

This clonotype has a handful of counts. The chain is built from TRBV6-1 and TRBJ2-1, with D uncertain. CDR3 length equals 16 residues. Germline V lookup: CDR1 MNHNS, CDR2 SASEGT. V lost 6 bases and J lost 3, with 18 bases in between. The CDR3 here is CASSQTRSVGYNEQFF. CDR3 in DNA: TGTGCCAGCAGCCAAACCCGTTCAGTGGGCTACAATGAGCAGTTCTTC.

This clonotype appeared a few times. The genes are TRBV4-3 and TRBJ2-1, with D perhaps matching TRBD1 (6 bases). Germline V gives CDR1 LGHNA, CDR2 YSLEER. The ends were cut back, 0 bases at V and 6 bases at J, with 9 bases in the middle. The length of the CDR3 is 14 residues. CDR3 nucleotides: TGCGCCAGCAGCCAAGAAAGACAGGTCAATGAGCAGTTCTTC. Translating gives CASSQERQVNEQFF.

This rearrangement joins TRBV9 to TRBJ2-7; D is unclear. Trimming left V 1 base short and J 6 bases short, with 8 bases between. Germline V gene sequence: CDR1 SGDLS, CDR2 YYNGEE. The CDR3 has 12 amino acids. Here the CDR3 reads CASSVSFGEQYF. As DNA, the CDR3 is TGTGCCAGCAGCGTAAGTTTCGGCGAGCAGTACTTC.

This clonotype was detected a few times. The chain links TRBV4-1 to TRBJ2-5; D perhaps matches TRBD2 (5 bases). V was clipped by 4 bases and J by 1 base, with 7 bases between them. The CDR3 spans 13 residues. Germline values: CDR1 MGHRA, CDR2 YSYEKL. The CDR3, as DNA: TGCGCCAGCAGCCGGGGAGTCCAAGAGACCCAGTACTTC. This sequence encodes CASSRGVQETQYF.

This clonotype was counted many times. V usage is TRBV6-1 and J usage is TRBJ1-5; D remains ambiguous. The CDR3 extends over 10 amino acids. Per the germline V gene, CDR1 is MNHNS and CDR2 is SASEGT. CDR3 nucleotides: TGTGGTGGTGGCAATCAGCCCCAGCATTTT. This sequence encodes CGGGNQPQHF.

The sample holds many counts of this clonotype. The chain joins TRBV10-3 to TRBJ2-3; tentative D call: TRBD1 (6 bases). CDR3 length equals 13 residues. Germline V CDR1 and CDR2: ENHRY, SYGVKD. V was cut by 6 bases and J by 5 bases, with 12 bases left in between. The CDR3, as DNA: TGTGCCATCAGAACCACAGGGTTAGATACGCAGTATTTT. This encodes CAIRTTGLDTQYF.

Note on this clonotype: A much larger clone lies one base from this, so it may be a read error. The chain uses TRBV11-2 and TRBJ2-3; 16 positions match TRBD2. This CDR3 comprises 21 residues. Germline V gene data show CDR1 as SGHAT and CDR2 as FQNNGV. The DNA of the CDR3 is TGTGCCAGGAGCTTAGAATTCGGGGGGACTAGCGGGAGGGCGATCAGAGATACGCAGTATTTT. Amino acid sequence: CARSLEFGGTSGRAIRDTQYF.

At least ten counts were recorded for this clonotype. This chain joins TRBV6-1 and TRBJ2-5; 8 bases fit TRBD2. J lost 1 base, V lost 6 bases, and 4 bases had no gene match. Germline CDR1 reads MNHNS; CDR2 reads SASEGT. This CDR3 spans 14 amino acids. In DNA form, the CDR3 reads TGTGCCAGCAGCCAGCGGGAGATCCAAGAGACCCAGTACTTC. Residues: CASSQREIQETQYF.

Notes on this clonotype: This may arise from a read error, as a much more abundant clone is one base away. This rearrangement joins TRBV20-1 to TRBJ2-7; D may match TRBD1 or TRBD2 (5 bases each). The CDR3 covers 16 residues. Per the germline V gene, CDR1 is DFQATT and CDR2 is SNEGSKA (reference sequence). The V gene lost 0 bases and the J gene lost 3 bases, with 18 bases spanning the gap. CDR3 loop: CSARDTSGATFYEQYF. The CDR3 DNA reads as TGCAGTGCTAGAGACACATCCGGGGCCACTTTCTACGAGCAGTACTTC.

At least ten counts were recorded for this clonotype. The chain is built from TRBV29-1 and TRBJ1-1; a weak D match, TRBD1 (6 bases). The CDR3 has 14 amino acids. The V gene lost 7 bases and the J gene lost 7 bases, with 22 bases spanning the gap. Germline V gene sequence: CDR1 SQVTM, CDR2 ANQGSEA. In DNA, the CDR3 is TGCAGCGCTCTGGGGACATACGGCAAAAGTGAAGCTTTCTTT. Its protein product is CSALGTYGKSEAFF.

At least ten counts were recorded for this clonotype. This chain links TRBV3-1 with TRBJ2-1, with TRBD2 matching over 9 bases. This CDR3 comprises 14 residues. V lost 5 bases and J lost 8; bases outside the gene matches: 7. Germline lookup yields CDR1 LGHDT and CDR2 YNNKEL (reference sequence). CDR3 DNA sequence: TGTGCCAGCAGCTATGGACTAGCGTACTATGAGCAGTTCTTC. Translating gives CASSYGLAYYEQFF.

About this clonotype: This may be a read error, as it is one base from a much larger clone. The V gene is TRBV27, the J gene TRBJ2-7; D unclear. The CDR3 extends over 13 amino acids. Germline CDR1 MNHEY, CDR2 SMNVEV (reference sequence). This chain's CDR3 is CAGSFGPSYEQYF. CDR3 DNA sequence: TGTGCCGGCAGTTTCGGGCCCTCCTACGAGCAGTACTTC.

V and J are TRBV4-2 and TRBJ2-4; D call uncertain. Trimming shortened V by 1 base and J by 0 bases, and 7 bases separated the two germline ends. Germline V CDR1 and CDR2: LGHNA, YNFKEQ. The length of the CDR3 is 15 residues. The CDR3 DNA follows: TGTGCCAGCAGCCAAGTAAGGGTAGCCAAAAACATTCAGTACTTC. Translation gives CASSQVRVAKNIQYF.

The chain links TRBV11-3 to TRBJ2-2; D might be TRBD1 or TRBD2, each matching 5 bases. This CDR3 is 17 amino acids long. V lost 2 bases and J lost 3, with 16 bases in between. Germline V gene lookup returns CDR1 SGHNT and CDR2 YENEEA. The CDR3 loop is CASSLSWDPRYTGELFF. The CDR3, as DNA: TGTGCCAGCAGCTTATCCTGGGACCCTCGATACACCGGGGAGCTGTTTTTT. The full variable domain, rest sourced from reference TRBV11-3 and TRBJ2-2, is EAGVVQSPRYKIIEKKQPVAFWCNPISGHNTLYWYLQNLGQGPELLIRYENEEAVDDSQLPKDRFSAERLKGVDSTLKIQPAELGDSAVYLCASSLSWDPRYTGELFFGEGSRLTVL.

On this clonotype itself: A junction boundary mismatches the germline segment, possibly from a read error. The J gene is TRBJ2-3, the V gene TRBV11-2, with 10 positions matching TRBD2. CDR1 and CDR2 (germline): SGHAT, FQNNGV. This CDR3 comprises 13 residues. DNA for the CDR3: TGTGCCAGCAGCGGACTAGCGGCAGATACGCAGTATTTC. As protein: CASSGLAADTQYF.

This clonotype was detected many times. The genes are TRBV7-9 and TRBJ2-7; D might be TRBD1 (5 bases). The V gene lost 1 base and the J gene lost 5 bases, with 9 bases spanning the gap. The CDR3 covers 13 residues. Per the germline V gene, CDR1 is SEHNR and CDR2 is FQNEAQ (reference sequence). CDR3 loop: CASSLETAHEQYF. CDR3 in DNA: TGTGCCAGCAGCTTAGAGACAGCCCACGAGCAGTACTTC.

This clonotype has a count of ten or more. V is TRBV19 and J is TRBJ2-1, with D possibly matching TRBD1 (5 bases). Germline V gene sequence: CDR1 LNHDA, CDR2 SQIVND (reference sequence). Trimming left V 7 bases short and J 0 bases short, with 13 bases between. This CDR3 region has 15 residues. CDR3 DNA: TGTGCCAGTACAAACAGGCTACGCTCCTACAATGAGCAGTTCTTC. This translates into CASTNRLRSYNEQFF.

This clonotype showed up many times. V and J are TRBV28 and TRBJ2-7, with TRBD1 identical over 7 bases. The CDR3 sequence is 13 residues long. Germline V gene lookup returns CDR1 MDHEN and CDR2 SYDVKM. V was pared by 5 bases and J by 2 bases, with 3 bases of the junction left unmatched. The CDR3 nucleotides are TGTGCCAGCAGTGGACAGGCGGCCTACGAGCAGTACTTC. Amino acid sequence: CASSGQAAYEQYF.

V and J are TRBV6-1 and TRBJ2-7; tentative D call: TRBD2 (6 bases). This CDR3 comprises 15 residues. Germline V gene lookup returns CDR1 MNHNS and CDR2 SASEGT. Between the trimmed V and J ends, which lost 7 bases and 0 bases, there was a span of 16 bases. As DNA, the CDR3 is TGTGCCAGCATTTCCACGGGGGAAAGCTCCTACGAGCAGTACTTC. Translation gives CASISTGESSYEQYF.

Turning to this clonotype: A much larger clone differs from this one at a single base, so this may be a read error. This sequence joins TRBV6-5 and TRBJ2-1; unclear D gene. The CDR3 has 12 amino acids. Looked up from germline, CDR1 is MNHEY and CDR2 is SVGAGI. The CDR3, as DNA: TGTGCCAGCAATTACGAGAACTGGGGGCAGTTCTTC. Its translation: CASNYENWGQFF.

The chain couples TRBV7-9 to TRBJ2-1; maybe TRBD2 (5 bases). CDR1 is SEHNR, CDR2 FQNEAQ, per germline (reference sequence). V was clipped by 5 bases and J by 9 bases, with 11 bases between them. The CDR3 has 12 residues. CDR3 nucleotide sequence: TGTGCCAGCAGCCCGGACTTTGGTGAGCAGTTCTTC. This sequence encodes CASSPDFGEQFF.

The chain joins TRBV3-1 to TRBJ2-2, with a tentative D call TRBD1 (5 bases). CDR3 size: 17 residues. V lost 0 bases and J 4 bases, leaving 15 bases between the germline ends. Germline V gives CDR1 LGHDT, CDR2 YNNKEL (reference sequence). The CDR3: CASSQDVSGHGTGELFF. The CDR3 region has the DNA TGTGCCAGCAGCCAAGATGTGTCAGGGCATGGCACCGGGGAGCTGTTTTTT.

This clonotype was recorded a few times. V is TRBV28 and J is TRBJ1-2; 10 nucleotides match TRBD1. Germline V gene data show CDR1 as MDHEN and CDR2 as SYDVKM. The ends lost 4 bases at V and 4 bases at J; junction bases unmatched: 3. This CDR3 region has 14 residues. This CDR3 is CASSSTGGGYGYTF. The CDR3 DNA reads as TGTGCCAGCAGTTCGACAGGGGGCGGCTATGGCTACACCTTC.

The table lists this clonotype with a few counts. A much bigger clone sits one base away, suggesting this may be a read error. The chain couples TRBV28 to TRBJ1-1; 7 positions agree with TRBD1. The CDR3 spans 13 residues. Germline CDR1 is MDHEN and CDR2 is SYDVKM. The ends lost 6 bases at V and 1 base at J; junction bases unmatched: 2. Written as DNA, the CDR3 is TGTGCCAGCAGGGACAGGAGGAACACTGAAGCTTTCTTT. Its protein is CASRDRRNTEAFF.

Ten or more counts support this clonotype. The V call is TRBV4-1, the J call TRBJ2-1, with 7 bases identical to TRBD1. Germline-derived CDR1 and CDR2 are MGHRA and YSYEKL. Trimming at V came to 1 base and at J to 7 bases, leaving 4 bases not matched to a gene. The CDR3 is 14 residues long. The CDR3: CASSQVGGGNEQFF. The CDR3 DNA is TGCGCCAGCAGCCAAGTAGGGGGCGGGAATGAGCAGTTCTTC.